Each of the 27 T cell receptor beta chains below was sequenced from the same sample in a study of T-cell memory formation after mild COVID-19. TCRdb processed the 5' RACE reads anew with MiXCR; each CDR3 protein has one entry. Among roughly 280,000 distinct CDR3 sequences, around 15% were seen once, and the ten largest hold 22%. Material for sequencing was PBMCs or a T cell subset sorted from them (not recorded which). The receptor set was obtained from a man younger than 35 who had mild COVID-19 (a few samples of this study predate the infection). Cell type and time point are not known.

This clonotype was seen at least ten times. The chain combines TRBV20-1 with TRBJ1-1; weak D call: TRBD1 (6 bases). There are 15 residues in the CDR3. CDR1 and CDR2 from the germline V gene are DFQATT and SNEGSKA (reference sequence). V was pared by 0 bases and J by 1 base, with 12 bases between. The CDR3 DNA is TGCAGTGCTAGAGATGCGGGGGCTGGGAACACTGAAGCTTTCTTT. Translated: CSARDAGAGNTEAFF.

This clonotype has a handful of counts. The chain carries TRBV7-2 and TRBJ1-2; tentatively, D is TRBD1 (5 bases). The V gene's germline CDR1 is SGHTA and CDR2 FQGNSA. The V and J ends lost 3 bases and 6 bases respectively, with 11 bases between them. CDR3 length: 13 residues. Written as DNA, the CDR3 is TGTGCCAGCAGCTTCTACCCGGGGGATGGCTACACCTTC. This codes for CASSFYPGDGYTF.

The CDR3 reads CASSPSGYDQPQHF. In DNA form, the CDR3 reads TGTGCCAGCAGCCCCTCGGGGTACGATCAGCCCCAGCATTTT. The chain has TRBV7-2 and TRBJ1-5; D remains unclear. V dropped 5 bases and J dropped 5 bases, with 13 bases sitting between them. The CDR3 contains 14 residues. Germline V gives CDR1 SGHTA, CDR2 FQGNSA.

There are a few counts of this clonotype. The V and J genes are TRBV20-1 and TRBJ2-5, with TRBD1 as a possible D gene (6 bases). Trimming shortened V by 5 bases and J by 4 bases, and 20 bases separated the two germline ends. The CDR3 extends over 15 amino acids. Per germline, CDR1 DFQATT and CDR2 SNEGSKA (reference sequence). The chain's CDR3 is CSAPPRGTALETQYF. CDR3 in DNA: TGCAGTGCTCCCCCCAGGGGAACTGCTTTAGAGACCCAGTACTTC.

This clonotype was observed at least ten times. The V and J genes are TRBV12-3 or TRBV12-4 and TRBJ2-7; D gene ambiguous. The CDR3 spans 11 residues. The germline V and J ends were trimmed by 3 bases and 5 bases, with 5 bases remaining between them. In DNA form, the CDR3 reads TGTGCCAGCAGTTTGTCCCACGAGCAGTACTTC. Its protein is CASSLSHEQYF.

The chain has TRBV12-3 or TRBV12-4 and TRBJ2-6, with D possibly being TRBD1 (5 bases). This CDR3 has 13 amino acids. Trimming took off 3 bases at V and 6 bases at J, with 6 bases between the two ends. As DNA, the CDR3 is TGTGCCAGCAGTTTCAGGGAGGCCAACGTCCTGACTTTC. The encoded protein is CASSFREANVLTF.

In this sample, this clonotype turned up a few times. The gene calls are TRBV7-2 and TRBJ2-7, with 7 nucleotides matching TRBD1. The CDR3 has 15 amino acids. Unmatched junction bases numbered 10, after V lost 5 bases and J lost 3 bases. CDR1 is SGHTA, CDR2 FQGNSA, per germline. The CDR3 is CASSTTGQENYEQYF. The CDR3 coding sequence is TGTGCCAGCAGCACAACCGGACAGGAGAACTACGAGCAGTACTTC.

The genes are TRBV7-2 and TRBJ2-7, with unresolved D. V was shortened by 5 bases and J by 3 bases, with 8 bases between the two germline ends. The CDR3 is made up of 12 amino acids. Looked up from germline, CDR1 is SGHTA and CDR2 is FQGNSA. The CDR3 DNA is TGTGCCAGCAGCCGTTATGGCTACGAGCAGTACTTC. Translation gives CASSRYGYEQYF.

This sequence joins TRBV12-3 or TRBV12-4 and TRBJ2-2; possibly TRBD1 for D (6 bases). V was shortened by 8 bases and J by 7 bases, with 23 bases between the two germline ends. CDR3 length: 16 residues. The DNA of the CDR3 is TGTGCCAGCTCCCCGGGTGTGGGGGCGACGGGCGGGGAGCTGTTTTTT. This gives the protein CASSPGVGATGGELFF.

The chain couples TRBV9 to TRBJ2-1, with D unresolved. Germline CDR1 and CDR2: SGDLS and YYNGEE. Trimming cost V 0 bases and J 6 bases, with 10 bases left between them. The CDR3 consists of 14 residues. CDR3 bases: TGTGCCAGCAGCGTAGGGGCACACTCCAATGAGCAGTTCTTC. Translating it yields CASSVGAHSNEQFF.

This clonotype was observed a few times. The V call is TRBV7-2, the J call TRBJ2-4, with 10 bases aligning to TRBD2. With 5 bases clipped from V and 7 bases from J, the junction kept 11 bases outside the gene matches. The CDR3 runs 16 residues. Germline lookup yields CDR1 SGHTA and CDR2 FQGNSA. Written as DNA, the CDR3 is TGTGCCAGCAGCCCCCGGGAGCGGGGGGGTTGGAACATTCAGTACTTC. Translating gives CASSPRERGGWNIQYF. Looking up the rest from reference TRBV7-2 and TRBJ2-4 gives the full variable domain: GAGVSQSPSNKVTEKGKDVELRCDPISGHTALYWYRQSLGQGLEFLIYFQGNSAPDKSGLPSDRFSAERTGGSVSTLTIQRTQQEDSAVYLCASSPRERGGWNIQYFGAGTRLSVL.

V usage is TRBV7-2 and J usage is TRBJ2-1; D ambiguous. This CDR3 spans 13 amino acids. Germline V CDR1 and CDR2: SGHTA, FQGNSA. V was pared by 5 bases and J by 6 bases, with 11 bases between. The CDR3 reads CASSKEHSNEQFF. The CDR3 nucleotides read TGTGCCAGCAGCAAAGAGCACAGCAATGAGCAGTTCTTC.

The CDR3 DNA reads TGTGCCTGGAGTGATTCGACTAATCAAGAGACCCAGTACTTC. Translating gives CAWSDSTNQETQYF. The chain is built from TRBV30 and TRBJ2-5; possibly TRBD2 for D (5 bases). This CDR3 has 14 residues. Looked up from germline, CDR1 is GTSNPN and CDR2 is SVGIG (reference sequence). Between the trimmed V and J ends, which lost 1 base and 2 bases, there was a span of 11 bases.

The chain uses TRBV12-3 or TRBV12-4 and TRBJ2-7, with D hard to call. CDR3 size: 13 residues. The V end lost 5 bases, the J end lost 5 bases, and 13 bases lay between the germline ends. The CDR3, as DNA: TGTGCCAGCAGTCCAGCCGGGTCTCACGAGCAGTACGTC. Protein product: CASSPAGSHEQYV.

This clonotype was seen repeatedly, ten times or more. The V and J genes are TRBV4-1 and TRBJ1-5; no definite D call. Germline lookup yields CDR1 MGHRA and CDR2 YSYEKL. Trimming left V 0 bases short and J 5 bases short, with 11 bases between. The CDR3 spans 15 residues. The CDR3 DNA follows: TGCGCCAGCAGCCAAGAGGGAGGCGACCATCAGCCCCAGCATTTT. It encodes CASSQEGGDHQPQHF.

This clonotype has ten or more counts. The rearrangement joins TRBV5-1 to TRBJ1-4, with D hard to call. The germline V gene has CDR1 SGHRS and CDR2 YFSETQ. Trimming removed 2 bases at V and 6 bases at J, with 14 bases between. This CDR3 region has 15 residues. The CDR3 sequence: CASSFFPGEDEKLFF. The CDR3 DNA sequence: TGCGCCAGCAGCTTCTTTCCCGGTGAGGATGAAAAACTGTTTTTT.

This rearrangement joins TRBV9 to TRBJ2-2, with a possible D match to TRBD2 (6 bases). Trimming cost V 0 bases and J 6 bases, with 9 bases left between them. The CDR3 consists of 14 residues. Germline-derived CDR1 and CDR2 are SGDLS and YYNGEE. CDR3 residues: CASSVGGVPGELFF. The DNA of the CDR3 is TGTGCCAGCAGCGTAGGGGGGGTTCCCGGGGAGCTGTTTTTT.

V is TRBV4-1 and J is TRBJ2-7; 7 nucleotides align to TRBD1. CDR1 is MGHRA, CDR2 YSYEKL, per germline. The junction had 3 bases not matched to a gene; V was cut back by 4 bases and J by 6 bases. This CDR3 is 12 amino acids long. CDR3 in amino acids: CASSPRQGEQYF. Written as DNA, the CDR3 is TGCGCCAGCAGCCCCAGACAGGGCGAGCAGTACTTC.

The sample holds a few counts of this clonotype. The chain uses TRBV4-3 and TRBJ2-7, with D possibly matching TRBD2 (7 bases). Trimming pared 0 bases from V and 11 bases from J, leaving 14 bases between. Germline V CDR1 and CDR2: LGHNA, YSLEER. The CDR3 consists of 13 residues. CDR3: CASSQDRGGAEYF. Written as DNA, the CDR3 is TGCGCCAGCAGCCAAGATAGGGGGGGAGCAGAGTACTTC.

This clonotype was counted only a few times. The V gene is TRBV15, the J gene TRBJ2-7; 7 bases align to TRBD1. Germline CDR1 is LNHNV and CDR2 is YYDKDF (reference sequence). This CDR3 is 16 amino acids long. J was trimmed by 2 bases and V by 5 bases; bases with no gene match: 12. Here the CDR3 DNA reads TGTGCCACCAGCGATAATCGTGGGACAGTTCCCTACGAGCAGTACTTC. It codes for CATSDNRGTVPYEQYF.

Sample share makes this clonotype large. The chain joins TRBV15 to TRBJ2-2; 8 nucleotides align to TRBD2. CDR3 length: 15 residues. The V and J ends lost 0 bases and 6 bases, in that order; junction bases with no gene match: 3. Germline CDR1 LNHNV, CDR2 YYDKDF (reference sequence). CDR3 sequence: CATSRDTGGPGELFF. Written as DNA, the CDR3 is TGTGCCACCAGCAGAGATACGGGGGGGCCCGGGGAGCTGTTTTTT. The whole variable domain, filled in from reference TRBV15 and TRBJ2-2, reads DAMVIQNPRYQVTQFGKPVTLSCSQTLNHNVMYWYQQKSSQAPKLLFHYYDKDFNNEADTPDNFQSRRPNTSFCFLDIRSPGLGDTAMYLCATSRDTGGPGELFFGEGSRLTVL.

This clonotype has a handful of counts. The gene calls are TRBV29-1 and TRBJ2-7; D might be TRBD2 (6 bases). The CDR3 contains 13 residues. V lost 3 bases and J 6 bases, leaving 15 bases between the germline ends. In germline, CDR1 is SQVTM, CDR2 ANQGSEA. CDR3 coding DNA: TGCAGCGTTGAGGGGTTGGGACTCGGCGAGCAGTACTTC. Residues: CSVEGLGLGEQYF.

The rearrangement joins TRBV9 to TRBJ2-3; 13 positions match TRBD2. Germline values: CDR1 SGDLS, CDR2 YYNGEE. The V segment lost 3 bases and the J segment 0 bases; nucleotides outside the gene matches: 7. This CDR3 has 18 residues. CDR3 DNA sequence: TGTGCCAGCAGCGGGGGACTAGCGGGGAGAACTAGCACAGATACGCAGTATTTT. The encoded protein is CASSGGLAGRTSTDTQYF. The full variable domain, rest sourced from reference TRBV9 and TRBJ2-3, is DSGVTQTPKHLITATGQRVTLRCSPRSGDLSVYWYQQSLDQGLQFLIQYYNGEERAKGNILERFSAQQFPDLHSELNLSSLELGDSALYFCASSGGLAGRTSTDTQYFGPGTRLTVL.

The chain uses TRBV7-2 and TRBJ2-3; TRBD1 is a possible D gene (5 bases). CDR1 and CDR2 (germline): SGHTA, FQGNSA. There are 15 residues in the CDR3. Trimming removed 3 bases at V and 2 bases at J, with 12 bases between. The CDR3 region is CASSFTGVFTDTQYF. The CDR3 nucleotides are TGTGCCAGCAGCTTCACAGGAGTCTTCACAGATACGCAGTATTTT.

This clonotype was counted between two and nine times. J is TRBJ2-3 and V is TRBV29-1; tentatively, D is TRBD1 or TRBD2 (5 bases each). The CDR3 sequence is 14 residues long. Germline lookup yields CDR1 SQVTM and CDR2 ANQGSEA. Trimming took 4 bases from V and 3 from J, leaving 14 bases between them. DNA for the CDR3: TGCAGCGTTGGAGGGGACCTCAGAACAGATACGCAGTATTTT. Encoded protein: CSVGGDLRTDTQYF.

This clonotype was seen at least ten times. This chain links TRBV4-3 with TRBJ2-3, with 7 bases aligning to TRBD1. The CDR3 covers 15 residues. Trimming cost V 4 bases and J 4 bases; bases outside gene matches: 8. Germline lookup yields CDR1 LGHNA and CDR2 YSLEER. The CDR3 protein is CASSLQGNTADTQYF. CDR3 coding DNA: TGCGCCAGCAGCCTACAGGGGAATACAGCAGATACGCAGTATTTT.

This clonotype has only a few counts. This chain connects TRBV4-3 to TRBJ2-1; 9 bases are shared with TRBD1. J gave up 8 bases and V 4 bases, and 9 bases lay outside the gene matches. This CDR3 has 15 residues. Germline V gene lookup returns CDR1 LGHNA and CDR2 YSLEER. The CDR3, as DNA: TGCGCCAGCAGCCTCCTGGGACAGGGTAGGGATGAGCAGTTCTTC. Amino acid sequence: CASSLLGQGRDEQFF.